These 22 T cell receptor beta chains share one sample of origin, sequenced in a study of breast tumors, draining lymph nodes, adjacent tissues. MiXCR, applied by TCRdb to the multiplex PCR reads, yields one record per CDR3 protein. The top ten clones hold roughly 15% of a sample with several thousand distinct CDR3 sequences, 42% of them seen once. What was sequenced was tumor-adjacent breast tissue. These receptor sequences come from a female donor with breast cancer. Some clones in this sample may be carry-over from other donors' samples.

In this sample, this clonotype turned up many times. The chain combines TRBV5-8 with TRBJ1-3; D is uncertain. CDR3 length: 14 residues. Trimming removed 4 bases at V and 7 bases at J, with 15 bases between. The germline V gene has CDR1 SGHTS and CDR2 YDEGEE. CDR3 amino acids: CASSPGNGGNTIYF. The CDR3 nucleotides are TGTGCCAGCAGCCCGGGAAACGGTGGGAACACCATATATTTT.

In this sample, this clonotype is medium-sized (0.01 to 0.1%). The chain combines TRBV12-3 or TRBV12-4 with TRBJ2-1; D remains ambiguous. The length of the CDR3 is 13 residues. Trimming cost V 3 bases and J 5 bases, with 8 bases left between them. The CDR3 loop is CASSLGANNEQFF. The CDR3, as DNA: TGTGCCAGCAGTTTGGGTGCTAACAATGAGCAGTTCTTC.

This clonotype is medium-sized within its sample. This rearrangement joins TRBV20-1 to TRBJ2-1, with D unclear. This CDR3 has 14 amino acids. Looked up from germline, CDR1 is DFQATT and CDR2 is SNEGSKA (reference sequence). V was shortened by 3 bases and J by 3 bases, with 12 bases between the two germline ends. The CDR3 nucleotides read TGCAGTGCTAGTCCGGCGATAGTCTACAATGAGCAGTTCTTC. This translates into CSASPAIVYNEQFF.

There are many counts of this clonotype. V and J are TRBV24-1 and TRBJ2-2; unclear D gene. Germline V CDR1 and CDR2: KGHDR, SFDVKD. This CDR3 is built from 14 residues. V was pared by 5 bases and J by 0 bases, with 6 bases between. The CDR3 nucleotides read TGTGCCACCAGTGGTCAGCCGAACACCGGGGAGCTGTTTTTT. It encodes CATSGQPNTGELFF.

This chain joins TRBV19 and TRBJ2-5; D is possibly TRBD1 (5 bases). V shed 4 bases and J shed 6 bases, with 12 bases lying between them. The CDR3 totals 13 residues. Germline V gene sequence: CDR1 LNHDA, CDR2 SQIVND (reference sequence). In DNA form, the CDR3 reads TGTGCCAGTAGTAGCCTCCCAGGGAAGACCCAGTACTTC. It translates to CASSSLPGKTQYF.

The sample holds many counts of this clonotype. J is TRBJ1-4 and V is TRBV4-1, with D hard to call. Germline V gene lookup returns CDR1 MGHRA and CDR2 YSYEKL. Trimming removed 5 bases from V and 8 bases from J, with 9 bases in between. There are 12 residues in the CDR3. The CDR3 protein is CASSARTEKLFF. CDR3 in DNA: TGCGCCAGCAGCGCTCGGACCGAAAAACTGTTTTTT.

This clonotype has just a few counts. The chain carries TRBV20-1 and TRBJ1-1, with TRBD1 as a possible D gene (5 bases). The V end was cut by 8 bases, the J end by 4 bases, with 14 bases between. Germline-derived CDR1 and CDR2 are DFQATT and SNEGSKA (reference sequence). This CDR3 contains 12 residues. CDR3 protein: CSHLGRGTEAFF. CDR3 nucleotide sequence: TGCAGTCACCTCGGGAGGGGCACTGAAGCTTTCTTT.

By share, this clonotype counts as medium-sized (0.01 to 0.1%). The V call is TRBV5-6, the J call TRBJ2-6; 12 bases match TRBD1. Germline V gene sequence: CDR1 SGHDT, CDR2 YYEEEE. This CDR3 contains 19 residues. V was pared by 4 bases and J by 3 bases, with 11 bases of the junction left unmatched. The CDR3 coding sequence is TGTGCCAGCAGCCCCCAAACCGGGACAGGGGGCGGTGGGGCCAACGTCCTGACTTTC. This translates into CASSPQTGTGGGGANVLTF.

Only one count was recorded for this clonotype. The chain is built from TRBV7-9 and TRBJ2-1; no clear D gene. Germline V CDR1 and CDR2: SEHNR, FQNEAQ (reference sequence). The length of the CDR3 is 14 residues. The germline V and J ends were trimmed by 1 base and 2 bases, with 6 bases remaining between them. DNA for the CDR3: TGTGCCAGCAGCTTAGTAGCTACCTACAATGAGCAGTTCTTC. Translating it yields CASSLVATYNEQFF. The variable domain in full, with the rest retrieved from reference TRBV7-9 and TRBJ2-1, is DTGVSQNPRHKITKRGQNVTFRCDPISEHNRLYWYRQTLGQGPEFLTYFQNEAQLEKSRLLSDRFSAERPKGSFSTLEIQRTEQGDSAMYLCASSLVATYNEQFFGPGTRLTVL.

By sample share, this clonotype is medium-sized. The chain links TRBV5-8 to TRBJ2-7; 9 nucleotides line up with TRBD2. This CDR3 is built from 10 residues. V dropped 4 bases and J dropped 12; count of bases not matched to a gene: 2. Germline CDR1 reads SGHTS; CDR2 reads YDEGEE. The CDR3 DNA follows: TGTGCCAGCAGCCGCGGGGGGGGGTACTTC. Its translation: CASSRGGGYF.

V and J are TRBV10-3 and TRBJ1-2; TRBD1 matches 7 bases. Germline CDR1 is ENHRY and CDR2 is SYGVKD. After removal of 2 bases from V and 6 bases from J, the junction contained 6 bases not matched to a gene. The CDR3 covers 14 residues. DNA of the CDR3: TGTGCCATCAGTGAGACAGGGGCGACTCATGGCTACACCTTC. Residues: CAISETGATHGYTF.

By sample share, this clonotype is medium-sized. The rearrangement links TRBV7-3 to TRBJ2-7, with a possible D match to TRBD2 (5 bases). CDR1 is SGHTA, CDR2 FQGTGA, per germline. V shed 3 bases and J shed 1 base, with 7 bases lying between them. The CDR3 covers 13 residues. CDR3 amino acids: CASSFGISYEQYF. The CDR3 coding sequence is TGTGCCAGCAGCTTCGGGATTTCCTACGAGCAGTACTTC. Full variable domain (outside the CDR3, taken from reference TRBV7-3 and TRBJ2-7): GAGVSQTPSNKVTEKGKYVELRCDPISGHTALYWYRQSLGQGPEFLIYFQGTGAADDSGLPNDRFFAVRPEGSVSTLKIQRTERGDSAVYLCASSFGISYEQYFGPGTRLTVT.

This clonotype was seen ten or more times. This chain links TRBV20-1 with TRBJ1-5; D is undetermined. Germline V lookup: CDR1 DFQATT, CDR2 SNEGSKA (reference sequence). Between the trimmed V and J ends, which lost 6 bases and 7 bases, there was a span of 19 bases. The CDR3 sequence is 14 residues long. The CDR3 loop reads CSAPGRILTQPQHF. CDR3 nucleotide sequence: TGCAGTGCACCAGGACGGATTCTAACGCAGCCCCAGCATTTT.

This clonotype was seen repeatedly, ten times or more. The chain combines TRBV4-1 with TRBJ2-1; D ambiguous. The germline V and J ends were trimmed by 4 bases and 0 bases, with 10 bases remaining between them. This CDR3 comprises 15 residues. Germline loops: CDR1 MGHRA, CDR2 YSYEKL. The CDR3 loop is CASSRTSSSYNEQFF. The CDR3 nucleotides are TGCGCCAGCAGCCGGACGTCTAGCTCCTACAATGAGCAGTTCTTC.

This clonotype was seen many times. This chain joins TRBV27 and TRBJ2-1; 8 nucleotides line up with TRBD2. The length of the CDR3 is 15 residues. V trimming: 7 bases; J trimming: 2 bases; junction bases outside the gene matches: 7. From germline, CDR1 is MNHEY and CDR2 SMNVEV (reference sequence). The CDR3 here is CASKNFGGAYNEQFF. The CDR3 nucleotides are TGTGCCAGCAAGAATTTCGGGGGGGCCTACAATGAGCAGTTCTTC.

This clonotype was counted at least ten times. V gene TRBV7-9 combines with J gene TRBJ1-5; tentative D call: TRBD1 (5 bases). V was clipped by 5 bases and J by 2 bases, with 16 bases between them. The CDR3 runs to 16 residues. Germline V gene data show CDR1 as SEHNR and CDR2 as FQNEAQ (reference sequence). CDR3 DNA sequence: TGTGCCAGCAGCCTCGGGACCGCCAGCGGCAATCAGCCCCAGCATTTT. It translates to CASSLGTASGNQPQHF.

V gene TRBV20-1 combines with J gene TRBJ2-3; D is possibly TRBD1 (8 bases). V dropped 5 bases and J dropped 4 bases, with 16 bases sitting between them. This CDR3 contains 14 residues. Germline CDR1 reads DFQATT; CDR2 reads SNEGSKA (reference sequence). CDR3 coding DNA: TGCAGTGCTTGGACAGGGAGGGCGGCAGATACGCAGTATTTT. Its translation is CSAWTGRAADTQYF.

By sample fraction, this clonotype is medium-sized. V usage is TRBV7-8 and J usage is TRBJ1-2; D not certain. V was cut by 4 bases and J by 1 base, with 7 bases left in between. The germline gives CDR1 SGHVS, CDR2 FQNEAQ. This CDR3 is 13 amino acids long. The CDR3: CASSSNVNYGYTF. The DNA for the CDR3 is TGTGCCAGCAGCTCCAACGTTAACTATGGCTACACCTTC.

This clonotype is termed medium-sized. The chain recombines TRBV20-1 with TRBJ2-5, with 8 bases matching TRBD2. The germline gives CDR1 DFQATT, CDR2 SNEGSKA (reference sequence). Trimming took 6 bases from V and 4 from J; bases not matched to a gene: 4. The CDR3 totals 12 residues. This CDR3 is CSAPGTRETQYF. The CDR3 bases are TGCAGTGCCCCCGGGACTAGAGAGACCCAGTACTTC.

This clonotype is labeled as medium-sized. The gene calls are TRBV20-1 and TRBJ1-6; no clear D gene. V lost 6 bases to trimming and J lost 0 bases, with 9 bases between them. The CDR3 totals 14 residues. Germline V lookup: CDR1 DFQATT, CDR2 SNEGSKA (reference sequence). The CDR3 sequence: CSALKSSYNSPLHF. The DNA for the CDR3 is TGCAGTGCCTTAAAGAGCTCCTATAATTCACCCCTCCACTTT.

This chain's CDR3 is CASKWTGGLSYEQYF. As DNA, the CDR3 is TGTGCCAGCAAATGGACAGGGGGTCTCTCCTACGAGCAGTACTTC. The chain joins TRBV6-2 or TRBV6-3 to TRBJ2-7; TRBD1 agrees at 10 bases. Germline loops: CDR1 MNHEY, CDR2 SVGEGT. The CDR3 is 15 residues long. With 7 bases clipped from V and 0 bases from J, the junction kept 6 bases outside the gene matches.

By its share, this clonotype is medium-sized. V gene TRBV20-1 combines with J gene TRBJ2-3; possibly TRBD2 for D (5 bases). This CDR3 has 15 amino acids. With 1 base removed from V and 0 bases from J, the gap between germline ends came to 11 bases. Germline V gene data show CDR1 as DFQATT and CDR2 as SNEGSKA (reference sequence). The CDR3 nucleotides are TGCAGTGCTAGAGGTGAGGGTACTAGCACAGATACGCAGTATTTT. Its translation is CSARGEGTSTDTQYF.